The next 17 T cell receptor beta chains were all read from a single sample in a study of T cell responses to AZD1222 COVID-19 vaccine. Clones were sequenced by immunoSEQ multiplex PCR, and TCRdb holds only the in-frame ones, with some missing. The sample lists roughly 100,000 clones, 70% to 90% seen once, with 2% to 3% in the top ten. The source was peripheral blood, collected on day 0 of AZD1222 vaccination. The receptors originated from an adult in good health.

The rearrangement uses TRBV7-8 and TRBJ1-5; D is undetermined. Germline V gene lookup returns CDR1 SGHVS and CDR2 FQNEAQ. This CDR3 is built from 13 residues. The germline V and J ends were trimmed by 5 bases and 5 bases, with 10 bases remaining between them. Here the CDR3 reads CASSRSVDQPQHF. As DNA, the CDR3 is TGTGCCAGCAGCCGCAGTGTAGATCAGCCCCAGCATTTT.

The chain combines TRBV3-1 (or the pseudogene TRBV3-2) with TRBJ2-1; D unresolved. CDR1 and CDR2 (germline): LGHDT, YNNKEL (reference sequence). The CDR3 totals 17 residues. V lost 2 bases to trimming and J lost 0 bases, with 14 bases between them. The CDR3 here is CASSQSTLTISYNEQFF. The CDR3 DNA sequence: TGTGCCAGCAGCCAATCGACGCTAACCATCTCCTACAATGAGCAGTTCTTC.

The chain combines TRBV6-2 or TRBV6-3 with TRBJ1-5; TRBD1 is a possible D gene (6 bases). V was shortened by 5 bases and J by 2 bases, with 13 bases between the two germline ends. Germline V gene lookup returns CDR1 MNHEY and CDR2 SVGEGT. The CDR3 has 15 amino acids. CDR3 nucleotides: TGTGCCAGCAGTACCGGGGGCGCGGGCAATCAGCCCCAGCATTTT. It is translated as CASSTGGAGNQPQHF.

The DNA of the CDR3 is TGTGCCAGCAGTTTAGGGGGCAGTAACTATGGCTACACCTTC. Translating it yields CASSLGGSNYGYTF. V gene TRBV27 combines with J gene TRBJ1-2; D is possibly TRBD1 (6 bases). The CDR3 is 14 residues long. Trimming cost V 2 bases and J 1 base, with 8 bases left between them. Looked up from germline, CDR1 is MNHEY and CDR2 is SMNVEV (reference sequence).

The chain's CDR3 is CASSLPGQIFMNTEAFF. In DNA form, the CDR3 reads TGTGCCAGCAGCCTCCCGGGGCAGATCTTCATGAACACTGAAGCTTTCTTT. This chain links TRBV28 with TRBJ1-1, with D possibly being TRBD1 (5 bases). V lost 6 bases, J lost 0 bases, and 20 bases lay in between. This CDR3 contains 17 residues. Germline V gives CDR1 MDHEN, CDR2 SYDVKM.

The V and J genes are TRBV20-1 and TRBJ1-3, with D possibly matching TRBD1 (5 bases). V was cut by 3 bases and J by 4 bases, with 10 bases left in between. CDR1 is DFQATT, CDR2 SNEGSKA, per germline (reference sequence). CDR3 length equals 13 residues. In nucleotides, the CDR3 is TGCAGTGCTAGTGCGGGGGGGGGAAACACCATATATTTT. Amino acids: CSASAGGGNTIYF.

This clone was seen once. The CDR3 DNA reads as TGTGCCAGCAGCTCGACTAGATCCTTCCTTGACAATGAGCAGTTCTTC. Protein: CASSSTRSFLDNEQFF. The gene calls are TRBV11-2 and TRBJ2-1; TRBD2 might be the D (6 bases). CDR3 size: 16 residues. The V end was cut by 4 bases, the J end by 5 bases, with 18 bases between. Germline V gives CDR1 SGHAT, CDR2 FQNNGV.

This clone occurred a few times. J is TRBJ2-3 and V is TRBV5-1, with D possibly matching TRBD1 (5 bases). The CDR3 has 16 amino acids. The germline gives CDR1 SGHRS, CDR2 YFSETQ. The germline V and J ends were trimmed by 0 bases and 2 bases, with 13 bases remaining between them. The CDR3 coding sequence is TGCGCCAGCAGCTTGGGTTCGACAGCTATCACAGATACGCAGTATTTT. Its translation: CASSLGSTAITDTQYF. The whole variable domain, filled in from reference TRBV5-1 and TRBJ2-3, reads KAGVTQTPRYLIKTRGQQVTLSCSPISGHRSVSWYQQTPGQGLQFLFEYFSETQRNKGNFPGRFSGRQFSNSRSEMNVSTLELGDSALYLCASSLGSTAITDTQYFGPGTRLTVL.

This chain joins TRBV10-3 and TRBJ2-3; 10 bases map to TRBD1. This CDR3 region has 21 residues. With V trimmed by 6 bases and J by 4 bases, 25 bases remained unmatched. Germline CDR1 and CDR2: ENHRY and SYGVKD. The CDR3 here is CAIRGSLGTGAHGREPDTQYF. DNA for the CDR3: TGTGCCATCAGGGGGAGCCTCGGGACAGGGGCTCACGGGAGGGAGCCAGATACGCAGTATTTT.

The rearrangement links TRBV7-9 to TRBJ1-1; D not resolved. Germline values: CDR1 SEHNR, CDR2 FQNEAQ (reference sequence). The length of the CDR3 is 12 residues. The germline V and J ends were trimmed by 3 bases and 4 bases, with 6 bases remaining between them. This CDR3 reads CASSFPSTEAFF. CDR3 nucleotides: TGTGCCAGCAGCTTCCCTTCCACTGAAGCTTTCTTT.

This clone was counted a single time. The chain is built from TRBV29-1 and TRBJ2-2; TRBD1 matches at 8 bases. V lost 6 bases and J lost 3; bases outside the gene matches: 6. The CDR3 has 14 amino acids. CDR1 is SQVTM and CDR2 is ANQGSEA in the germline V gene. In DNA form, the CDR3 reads TGCAGCGTCAAGGAACAGGGGGACACCGGGGAGCTGTTTTTT. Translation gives CSVKEQGDTGELFF.

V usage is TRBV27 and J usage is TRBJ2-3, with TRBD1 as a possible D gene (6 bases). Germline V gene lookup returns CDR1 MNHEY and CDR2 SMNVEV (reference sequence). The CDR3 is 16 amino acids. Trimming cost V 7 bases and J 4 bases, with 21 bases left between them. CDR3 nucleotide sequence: TGTGCCAGCATTCGGGTCGTAGGGGGTCAAGCAGATACGCAGTATTTT. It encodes CASIRVVGGQADTQYF.

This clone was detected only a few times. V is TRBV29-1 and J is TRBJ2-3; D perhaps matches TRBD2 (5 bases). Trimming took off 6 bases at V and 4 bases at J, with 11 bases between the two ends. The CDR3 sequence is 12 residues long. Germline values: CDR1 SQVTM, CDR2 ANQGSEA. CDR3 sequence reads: CSVGAAADTQYF. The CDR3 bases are TGCAGCGTGGGTGCAGCGGCAGATACGCAGTATTTT.

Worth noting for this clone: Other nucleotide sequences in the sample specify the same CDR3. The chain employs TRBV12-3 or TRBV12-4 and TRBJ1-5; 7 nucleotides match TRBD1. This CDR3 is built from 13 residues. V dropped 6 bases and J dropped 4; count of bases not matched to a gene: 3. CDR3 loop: CASSPTGNQPQHF. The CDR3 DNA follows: TGTGCCAGCAGCCCGACAGGGAATCAGCCCCAGCATTTT.

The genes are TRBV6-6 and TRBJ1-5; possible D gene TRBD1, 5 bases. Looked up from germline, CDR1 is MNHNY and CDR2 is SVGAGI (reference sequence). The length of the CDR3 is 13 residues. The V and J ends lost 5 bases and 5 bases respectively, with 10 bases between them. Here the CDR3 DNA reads TGTGCCAGCAGTAAGGGACGGGATCAGCCCCAGCATTTT. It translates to CASSKGRDQPQHF.

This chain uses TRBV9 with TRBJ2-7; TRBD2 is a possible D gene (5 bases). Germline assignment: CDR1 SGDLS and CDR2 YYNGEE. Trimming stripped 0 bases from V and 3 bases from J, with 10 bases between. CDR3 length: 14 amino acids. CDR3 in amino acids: CASSVADGGYEQYF. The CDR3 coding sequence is TGTGCCAGCAGCGTAGCCGACGGAGGCTACGAGCAGTACTTC.

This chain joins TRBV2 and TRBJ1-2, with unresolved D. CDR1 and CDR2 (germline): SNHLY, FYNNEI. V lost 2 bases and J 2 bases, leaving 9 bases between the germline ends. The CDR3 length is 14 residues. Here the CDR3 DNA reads TGTGCCAGCAGTGAATCAAGCGTCAACTATGGCTACACCTTC. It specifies CASSESSVNYGYTF.